One and the same sample provided the 23 T cell receptor beta chains below, sequenced in a study of blood T cell repertoires in COVID-19. Using immunoSEQ multiplex PCR, the repertoire was profiled, and TCRdb retains in-frame clones only, with some absent. The sample lists around 65,000 clones; about four fifths were seen once. The sequenced sample was peripheral blood. All receptors come from a human donor in a cohort sampled during active COVID-19.

With respect to this clone: This sample includes further DNA sequences coding for the same CDR3. The chain combines TRBV11-3 with TRBJ2-2; 7 bases map to TRBD2. The CDR3 has 14 amino acids. Looked up from germline, CDR1 is SGHNT and CDR2 is YENEEA. V dropped 6 bases and J dropped 3; count of bases not matched to a gene: 4. The CDR3 bases are TGTGCCAGCAGTCGGACTAGGGACACCGGGGAGCTGTTTTTT. It encodes CASSRTRDTGELFF.

The V gene is TRBV28, the J gene TRBJ2-4; D not resolved. This CDR3 is 13 amino acids long. V was clipped by 2 bases and J by 4 bases, with 6 bases between them. Germline lookup yields CDR1 MDHEN and CDR2 SYDVKM. CDR3 loop: CASSLTVKNIQYF. CDR3 sequence (DNA): TGTGCCAGCAGTTTAACAGTAAAAAACATTCAGTACTTC.

The CDR3 nucleotides read TGTGCCAGCAGCCGGGTCAATGAGCAGTTCTTC. The encoded protein is CASSRVNEQFF. The J gene is TRBJ2-1, the V gene TRBV5-6; D call uncertain. CDR3 size: 11 residues. Trimming stripped 4 bases from V and 6 bases from J, with 5 bases between. Germline values: CDR1 SGHDT, CDR2 YYEEEE.

The chain employs TRBV11-3 and TRBJ2-2; D gene uncertain. V lost 5 bases and J 5 bases, leaving 12 bases between the germline ends. Germline assignment: CDR1 SGHNT and CDR2 YENEEA. This CDR3 has 14 residues. CDR3 region: CASSPFARTGELFF. The CDR3 region has the DNA TGTGCCAGCAGCCCATTCGCTAGAACCGGGGAGCTGTTTTTT.

The chain links TRBV6-6 to TRBJ1-2, with D tentatively TRBD1 (5 bases). Germline V gene lookup returns CDR1 MNHNY and CDR2 SVGAGI (reference sequence). V shed 2 bases and J shed 6 bases, with 10 bases lying between them. The CDR3 sequence is 13 residues long. CDR3 coding DNA: TGTGCCAGCAGTTACCCGGGCAGGGATGGCTACACCTTC. This codes for CASSYPGRDGYTF.

This sequence joins TRBV10-2 and TRBJ1-1; 9 bases line up with TRBD1. The CDR3 covers 15 residues. J was trimmed by 4 bases and V by 1 base; bases with no gene match: 4. Germline CDR1 and CDR2: WSHSY and SAAADI. CDR3 in DNA: TGCGCCAGCAGTGAGTTGGACAGGGGATTCACTGAAGCTTTCTTT. As protein: CASSELDRGFTEAFF.

This clone was recorded only once. This chain joins TRBV29-1 and TRBJ2-6; a weak D match, TRBD1 (5 bases). V lost 6 bases to trimming and J lost 0 bases, with 9 bases between them. The CDR3 is 14 amino acids. Germline V gene lookup returns CDR1 SQVTM and CDR2 ANQGSEA. The CDR3 protein is CSVGDSSGANVLTF. The CDR3 DNA sequence: TGCAGCGTGGGTGACAGCTCTGGGGCCAACGTCCTGACTTTC.

The sample holds a few counts of this clone. This rearrangement joins TRBV6-5 to TRBJ2-1, with TRBD2 as a possible D gene (5 bases). This CDR3 spans 13 amino acids. V lost 7 bases and J lost 10, with 17 bases in between. Per germline, CDR1 MNHEY and CDR2 SVGAGI. The CDR3 loop reads CASNPGITREQFF. The DNA for the CDR3 is TGTGCCAGCAACCCGGGAATCACTCGGGAGCAGTTCTTC.

This clone was counted between two and nine times. The gene calls are TRBV5-1 and TRBJ2-5; TRBD2 agrees at 7 bases. CDR3 length equals 16 residues. Germline V gene sequence: CDR1 SGHRS, CDR2 YFSETQ. The J segment lost 2 bases and the V segment lost 2 bases, leaving 9 bases of the junction unmatched. This chain's CDR3 is CASSFSSGVRQETQYF. For the CDR3, the DNA is TGCGCCAGCAGCTTTTCCAGCGGGGTAAGGCAAGAGACCCAGTACTTC. Full variable domain (missing parts from reference TRBV5-1 and TRBJ2-5): KAGVTQTPRYLIKTRGQQVTLSCSPISGHRSVSWYQQTPGQGLQFLFEYFSETQRNKGNFPGRFSGRQFSNSRSEMNVSTLELGDSALYLCASSFSSGVRQETQYFGPGTRLLVL.

This chain connects TRBV7-6 to TRBJ2-3; TRBD1 matches at 8 bases. The CDR3 consists of 16 residues. J gave up 5 bases and V 5 bases, and 12 bases lay outside the gene matches. The germline V gene encodes CDR1 SGHVS and CDR2 FNYEAQ. The CDR3 loop reads CASSKRQGRIEDTQYF. CDR3 nucleotide sequence: TGTGCCAGCAGCAAAAGACAGGGGCGTATTGAAGATACGCAGTATTTT.

V gene TRBV3-1 (or the pseudogene TRBV3-2) combines with J gene TRBJ1-2; tentative D call: TRBD1 (5 bases). The CDR3 totals 16 residues. The V end was cut by 1 base, the J end by 6 bases, with 18 bases between. Germline CDR1 LGHDT, CDR2 YNNKEL (reference sequence). CDR3 region: CASSQVIGGTSDGYTF. CDR3 DNA: TGTGCCAGCAGCCAAGTTATCGGGGGTACTTCGGATGGCTACACCTTC.

This chain links TRBV10-2 with TRBJ2-7, with TRBD2 identical over 12 bases. CDR3 length: 14 residues. The V gene's germline CDR1 is WSHSY and CDR2 SAAADI. V was pared by 2 bases and J by 6 bases, with 2 bases of the junction left unmatched. The CDR3 sequence: CASSEQLAGGEQYF. Written as DNA, the CDR3 is TGCGCCAGCAGTGAGCAACTAGCGGGAGGCGAGCAGTACTTC.

The chain combines TRBV19 with TRBJ1-2; no reliable D call. The CDR3 loop spans 14 amino acids. The germline V gene has CDR1 LNHDA and CDR2 SQIVND (reference sequence). Between the trimmed V and J ends, which lost 3 bases and 1 base, there was a span of 9 bases. CDR3 coding DNA: TGTGCCAGTAGTATGGCAGATTATAACTATGGCTACACCTTC. Amino acid sequence: CASSMADYNYGYTF.

The V gene is TRBV5-1, the J gene TRBJ2-5; the match to TRBD2 covers 7 bases. CDR1 and CDR2 from the germline V gene are SGHRS and YFSETQ. V was clipped by 3 bases and J by 3 bases; unmatched bases: 8. This CDR3 comprises 15 residues. The CDR3 reads CASSWAGDLKETQYF. DNA for the CDR3: TGCGCCAGCAGCTGGGCGGGGGACCTGAAAGAGACCCAGTACTTC.

This clone was found once. CDR3: CSAAGDQPQHF. DNA for the CDR3: TGCAGTGCTGCAGGGGATCAGCCCCAGCATTTT. The rearrangement uses TRBV20-1 and TRBJ1-5; a weak D match, TRBD1 (6 bases). With 5 bases removed from V and 5 bases from J, the gap between germline ends came to 7 bases. The CDR3 has 11 residues. Germline V CDR1 and CDR2: DFQATT, SNEGSKA (reference sequence).

The chain joins TRBV4-1 to TRBJ1-1; maybe TRBD1 (5 bases). CDR1 is MGHRA, CDR2 YSYEKL, per germline. The CDR3 covers 15 residues. The germline V and J ends were trimmed by 2 bases and 2 bases, with 12 bases remaining between them. CDR3 bases: TGCGCCAGCAGCCAACCTCGTAGGGGAAACACTGAAGCTTTCTTT. This gives the protein CASSQPRRGNTEAFF.

The rearrangement uses TRBV11-3 and TRBJ2-5, with TRBD1 matching 8 bases. The CDR3 extends over 15 amino acids. Germline V gives CDR1 SGHNT, CDR2 YENEEA. V lost 4 bases and J lost 3; bases outside the gene matches: 7. CDR3 sequence (DNA): TGTGCCAGCAGCTCGGGGGACAGGAGGGAAGAGACCCAGTACTTC. Amino acid sequence: CASSSGDRREETQYF.

The DNA of the CDR3 is TGCAGCGTCGGGCGGGGACAGGATCTTAACGAGCAGTACTTC. Translation gives CSVGRGQDLNEQYF. The chain joins TRBV29-1 to TRBJ2-7; the match to TRBD1 covers 8 bases. Looked up from germline, CDR1 is SQVTM and CDR2 is ANQGSEA. The CDR3 loop spans 14 amino acids. V shed 6 bases and J 5 bases; nucleotides not matched to a gene: 12.

The chain carries TRBV5-1 and TRBJ2-1; 7 nucleotides line up with TRBD1. V was pared by 2 bases and J by 7 bases, with 18 bases of the junction left unmatched. The CDR3 totals 18 residues. The germline V gene has CDR1 SGHRS and CDR2 YFSETQ. CDR3 in DNA: TGCGCCAGCAGCTTCAAGGGCAAAGACAGGGCTATCAGGAATGAGCAGTTCTTC. Protein: CASSFKGKDRAIRNEQFF.

This chain connects TRBV9 to TRBJ1-4; D gene unclear. Deletions cut 0 bases from V and 3 bases from J, with 6 bases between. CDR1 and CDR2 (germline): SGDLS, YYNGEE. The CDR3 totals 14 residues. CDR3 loop: CASSVGFANEKLFF. Here the CDR3 DNA reads TGTGCCAGCAGCGTAGGTTTCGCTAATGAAAAACTGTTTTTT.

This clone was seen just once. The chain couples TRBV6-2 or TRBV6-3 to TRBJ1-5; no reliable D call. There are 18 residues in the CDR3. V lost 6 bases to trimming and J lost 0 bases, with 21 bases between them. From germline, CDR1 is MNHEY and CDR2 SVGEGT. The CDR3 sequence: CASSPPGMTYDSNQPQHF. The CDR3 DNA follows: TGTGCCAGCAGCCCTCCGGGGATGACTTATGATAGCAATCAGCCCCAGCATTTT.

The gene calls are TRBV19 and TRBJ2-5; tentative D call: TRBD2 (6 bases). CDR1 and CDR2 from the germline V gene are LNHDA and SQIVND (reference sequence). V dropped 5 bases and J dropped 7 bases, with 23 bases sitting between them. The CDR3 is 16 amino acids. The CDR3 region is CASSLSGLDKRGTQYF. Here the CDR3 DNA reads TGTGCCAGTAGTCTTTCGGGACTGGATAAGAGGGGGACCCAGTACTTC. Full variable domain (remainder filled in from reference TRBV19 and TRBJ2-5): DGGITQSPKYLFRKEGQNVTLSCEQNLNHDAMYWYRQDPGQGLRLIYYSQIVNDFQKGDIAEGYSVSREKKESFPLTVTSAQKNPTAFYLCASSLSGLDKRGTQYFGPGTRLLVL.

The gene calls are TRBV6-5 and TRBJ2-7; maybe TRBD2 (6 bases). V lost 6 bases and J 3 bases, leaving 12 bases between the germline ends. Germline CDR1 reads MNHEY; CDR2 reads SVGAGI. The CDR3 length is 13 residues. The DNA for the CDR3 is TGTGCCAGCAGGGAGGGGTTACTCTACGAGCAGTACTTC. It is translated as CASREGLLYEQYF.